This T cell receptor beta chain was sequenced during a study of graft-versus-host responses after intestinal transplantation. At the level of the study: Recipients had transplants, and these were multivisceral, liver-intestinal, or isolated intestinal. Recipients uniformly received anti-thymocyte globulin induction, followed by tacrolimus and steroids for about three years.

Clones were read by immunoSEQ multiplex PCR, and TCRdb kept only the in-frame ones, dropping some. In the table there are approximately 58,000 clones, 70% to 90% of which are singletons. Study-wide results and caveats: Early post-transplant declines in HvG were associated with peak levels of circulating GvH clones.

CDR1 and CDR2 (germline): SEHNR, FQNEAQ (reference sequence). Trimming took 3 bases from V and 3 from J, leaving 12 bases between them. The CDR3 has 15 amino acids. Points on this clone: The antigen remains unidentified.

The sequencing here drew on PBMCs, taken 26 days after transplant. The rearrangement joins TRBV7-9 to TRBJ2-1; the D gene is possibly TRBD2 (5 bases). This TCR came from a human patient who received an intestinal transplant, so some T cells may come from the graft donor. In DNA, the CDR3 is TGTGCCAGCAGCTTCCCCGTTGGAGGCTACAATGAGCAGTTCTTC. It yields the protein CASSFPVGGYNEQFF.